The 19 T cell receptor beta chains below all came from one sample that was sequenced in a study of blood T cell repertoires in COVID-19. This table comes from immunoSEQ multiplex PCR, and its TCRdb copy is limited to in-frame clones, with some not included. The sample carries approximately 94,000 clones, 70% to 90% recorded once. The sequenced sample consisted of peripheral blood. Every receptor here comes from a woman older than 75 with active COVID-19.

This chain links TRBV2 with TRBJ1-1; 9 nucleotides match TRBD1. The CDR3 covers 14 residues. Trimming at V came to 8 bases and at J to 4 bases, leaving 8 bases not matched to a gene. CDR1 is SNHLY, CDR2 FYNNEI, per germline. The CDR3 protein is CASPYGTGLTEAFF. CDR3 DNA: TGTGCCAGCCCATACGGGACAGGGCTCACTGAAGCTTTCTTT.

This clone has just a few counts. V is TRBV11-2 and J is TRBJ2-7, with a possible D match to TRBD2 (5 bases). Between the trimmed V and J ends, which lost 7 bases and 4 bases, there was a span of 17 bases. CDR1 and CDR2 from the germline V gene are SGHAT and FQNNGV. The CDR3 contains 14 residues. The CDR3 spells CASTHALGIYEQYF. CDR3 nucleotides: TGTGCCAGCACCCACGCCCTCGGGATTTACGAGCAGTACTTC.

The chain joins TRBV4-1 to TRBJ2-3; 12 nucleotides line up with TRBD1. With 0 bases clipped from V and 5 bases from J, the junction kept 3 bases outside the gene matches. The germline CDR1 and CDR2 sequences are MGHRA and YSYEKL. There are 16 residues in the CDR3. The CDR3 spells CASSQDGTGGGDTQYF. DNA for the CDR3: TGCGCCAGCAGCCAAGACGGGACAGGGGGCGGAGATACGCAGTATTTT.

V usage is TRBV7-3 and J usage is TRBJ2-2; D remains ambiguous. CDR1 is SGHTA and CDR2 is FQGTGA in the germline V gene. Trimming removed 6 bases from V and 1 base from J, with 9 bases in between. This CDR3 comprises 14 residues. CDR3 nucleotide sequence: TGTGCCAGCAGTCAGAATTGGAACACCGGGGAGCTGTTTTTT. Protein: CASSQNWNTGELFF.

The V gene is TRBV5-1, the J gene TRBJ2-5, with D possibly TRBD2 on 5 matching bases. V lost 4 bases and J 2 bases, leaving 9 bases between the germline ends. CDR3 length: 13 residues. Germline values: CDR1 SGHRS, CDR2 YFSETQ. The CDR3 DNA reads TGCGCCAGCAGCCGCGGGCGTCAAGAGACCCAGTACTTC. This gives the protein CASSRGRQETQYF. Drawing the rest from reference TRBV5-1 and TRBJ2-5, the complete variable domain is KAGVTQTPRYLIKTRGQQVTLSCSPISGHRSVSWYQQTPGQGLQFLFEYFSETQRNKGNFPGRFSGRQFSNSRSEMNVSTLELGDSALYLCASSRGRQETQYFGPGTRLLVL.

The chain carries TRBV5-1 and TRBJ2-1, with D maybe TRBD1 (6 bases). This CDR3 region has 14 residues. Germline assignment: CDR1 SGHRS and CDR2 YFSETQ. V was pared by 6 bases and J by 4 bases, with 14 bases between. CDR3 in amino acids: CASIRDNSYNEQFF. The CDR3, as DNA: TGCGCCAGCATCCGGGACAATTCTTACAATGAGCAGTTCTTC.

This clone has more than one count but fewer than ten. V is TRBV7-9 and J is TRBJ2-2; 12 bases line up with TRBD2. J was trimmed by 1 base and V by 6 bases; bases with no gene match: 9. Germline-derived CDR1 and CDR2 are SEHNR and FQNEAQ (reference sequence). This CDR3 is 18 amino acids long. The DNA for the CDR3 is TGTGCCAGCAGGGGCCAGGGACTAGCGGGTCTGAACACCGGGGAGCTGTTTTTT. Amino acid sequence: CASRGQGLAGLNTGELFF.

The chain combines TRBV9 with TRBJ1-5; 8 bases match TRBD1. This CDR3 contains 16 residues. Germline trimming cut 3 bases from V and 2 bases from J; bases unmatched to any gene: 7. Germline CDR1 and CDR2: SGDLS and YYNGEE. CDR3 loop: CASSAGQGRGNQPQHF. The CDR3 DNA is TGTGCCAGCAGCGCCGGACAGGGTCGGGGCAATCAGCCCCAGCATTTT.

This chain uses TRBV6-6 with TRBJ1-5, with TRBD1 identical over 9 bases. The CDR3 is 15 amino acids. J was trimmed by 1 base and V by 6 bases; bases with no gene match: 4. Germline V gene data show CDR1 as MNHNY and CDR2 as SVGAGI (reference sequence). The CDR3: CASRRDRDSNQPQHF. Written as DNA, the CDR3 is TGTGCCAGCAGGAGGGACAGGGACAGCAATCAGCCCCAGCATTTT.

This chain uses TRBV7-3 with TRBJ1-1; D is uncertain. Per germline, CDR1 SGHTA and CDR2 FQGTGA. This CDR3 has 13 residues. V lost 8 bases and J lost 1, with 11 bases in between. CDR3 amino acids: CASSFTTNTEAFF. The CDR3 nucleotides read TGTGCCAGCTCTTTCACAACGAACACTGAAGCTTTCTTT.

This clone was seen a single time. The J gene is TRBJ1-4, the V gene TRBV12-3 or TRBV12-4; D possibly corresponds to TRBD1 (5 bases). The CDR3 is 12 amino acids. The V end was cut by 4 bases, the J end by 8 bases, with 8 bases between. The CDR3 loop reads CASSWGEEKLFF. The CDR3 DNA sequence: TGTGCCAGCAGTTGGGGGGAGGAAAAACTGTTTTTT.

The V call is TRBV5-4, the J call TRBJ2-1, with 10 bases aligning to TRBD1. J gave up 12 bases and V 2 bases, and 17 bases lay outside the gene matches. This CDR3 spans 17 amino acids. Germline V gene data show CDR1 as SGHNT and CDR2 as YYREEE (reference sequence). The CDR3 reads CASSFGGTGAVEWGQFF. CDR3 coding DNA: TGTGCCAGCAGCTTCGGCGGGACAGGGGCCGTTGAATGGGGGCAGTTCTTC. Full variable domain (outside the CDR3, taken from reference TRBV5-4 and TRBJ2-1): ETGVTQSPTHLIKTRGQQVTLRCSSQSGHNTVSWYQQALGQGPQFIFQYYREEENGRGNFPPRFSGLQFPNYSSELNVNALELDDSALYLCASSFGGTGAVEWGQFFGPGTRLTVL.

The J gene is TRBJ2-3, the V gene TRBV11-1, with 12 bases fitting TRBD2. The CDR3 is 16 amino acids. Germline V gives CDR1 SGHAT, CDR2 FQDESV (reference sequence). Trimming took 5 bases from V and 4 from J; bases not matched to a gene: 7. CDR3 sequence reads: CASSLGASGRADTQYF. The CDR3 DNA follows: TGTGCCAGCAGCCTAGGGGCTAGCGGGAGGGCAGATACGCAGTATTTT. The full variable domain, with the rest looked up from reference TRBV11-1 and TRBJ2-3, is EAEVAQSPRYKITEKSQAVAFWCDPISGHATLYWYRQILGQGPELLVQFQDESVVDDSQLPKDRFSAERLKGVDSTLKIQPAELGDSAMYLCASSLGASGRADTQYFGPGTRLTVL.

This chain uses TRBV4-3 with TRBJ2-4; perhaps TRBD2 as D (6 bases). The CDR3 is 15 residues long. Per germline, CDR1 LGHNA and CDR2 YSLEER. V was pared by 0 bases and J by 1 base, with 7 bases between. This CDR3 reads CASSQDRGAKNIQYF. The DNA for the CDR3 is TGCGCCAGCAGCCAAGATCGGGGGGCCAAAAACATTCAGTACTTC.

The table lists this clone with a count of one. The chain uses TRBV4-3 and TRBJ2-1, with D possibly being TRBD2 (6 bases). Deletions cut 0 bases from V and 5 bases from J, with 17 bases between. Germline CDR1 reads LGHNA; CDR2 reads YSLEER. The CDR3 consists of 17 residues. The CDR3 protein is CASSQDRAGPEDNEQFF. The CDR3, as DNA: TGCGCCAGCAGCCAAGATCGGGCGGGACCGGAGGACAATGAGCAGTTCTTC.

The chain combines TRBV5-4 with TRBJ2-7; D unresolved. Trimming removed 4 bases from V and 6 bases from J, with 14 bases in between. The germline gives CDR1 SGHNT, CDR2 YYREEE (reference sequence). The CDR3 is 13 amino acids. CDR3 amino acids: CASSRDIPSEQYF. The CDR3 coding sequence is TGTGCCAGCAGCCGCGATATACCGAGCGAGCAGTACTTC.

This chain connects TRBV2 to TRBJ1-2, with a tentative D call TRBD1 (5 bases). Germline assignment: CDR1 SNHLY and CDR2 FYNNEI. V was trimmed by 6 bases and J by 5 bases, leaving 13 bases between them. The length of the CDR3 is 13 residues. As DNA, the CDR3 is TGTGCCAGCAGGACGGACCAGGGATATGGCTACACCTTC. Encoded protein: CASRTDQGYGYTF.

The chain links TRBV7-3 to TRBJ2-1; 8 bases are shared with TRBD2. The CDR3 extends over 16 amino acids. Germline values: CDR1 SGHTA, CDR2 FQGTGA. The ends lost 5 bases at V and 9 bases at J; junction bases unmatched: 15. The CDR3 spells CASSLTPPGGAGEQFF. CDR3 DNA: TGTGCCAGCAGCCTCACCCCCCCCGGGGGGGCAGGTGAGCAGTTCTTC.

V gene TRBV6-5 combines with J gene TRBJ2-7; 11 nucleotides match TRBD2. There are 16 residues in the CDR3. From germline, CDR1 is MNHEY and CDR2 SVGAGI. Trimming removed 4 bases from V and 7 bases from J; junction bases left unmatched: 12. The chain's CDR3 is CASSSIAGGFSGEQYF. CDR3 sequence (DNA): TGTGCCAGCAGTTCTATAGCGGGAGGGTTTTCGGGGGAGCAGTACTTC.